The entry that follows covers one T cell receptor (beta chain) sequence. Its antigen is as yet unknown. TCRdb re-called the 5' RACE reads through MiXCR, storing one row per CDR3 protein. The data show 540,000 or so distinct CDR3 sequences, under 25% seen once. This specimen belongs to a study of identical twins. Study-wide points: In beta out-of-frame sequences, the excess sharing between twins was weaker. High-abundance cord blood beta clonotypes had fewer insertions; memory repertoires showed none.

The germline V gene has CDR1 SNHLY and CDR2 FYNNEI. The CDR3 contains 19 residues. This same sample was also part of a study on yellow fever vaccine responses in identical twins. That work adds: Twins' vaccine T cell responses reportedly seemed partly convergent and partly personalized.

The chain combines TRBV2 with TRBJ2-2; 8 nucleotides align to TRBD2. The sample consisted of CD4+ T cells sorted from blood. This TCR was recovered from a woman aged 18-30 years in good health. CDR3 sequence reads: CTCSFGPSYGTRDTGELFF. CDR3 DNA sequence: TGTACCTGCAGTTTTGGTCCGTCGTACGGGACTAGAGATACCGGGGAGCTGTTTTTT.